This T cell receptor beta chain was captured in a study of blood T cell repertoires in COVID-19. Germline V lookup: CDR1 MNHEY, CDR2 SMNVEV (reference sequence). V lost 4 bases to trimming and J lost 7 bases; unmatched junction nucleotides: 10. This CDR3 region has 15 residues. Clones were read by immunoSEQ multiplex PCR, and TCRdb kept only the in-frame ones, dropping some. The sample carries about 220,000 clones, 75% to 85% recorded once. The sequencing input was peripheral blood. This rearrangement joins TRBV27 to TRBJ2-1; 7 positions match TRBD1. The receptor comes from a woman in her 70s with COVID-19, enrolled during active disease. The chain's CDR3 is CASSSEGAAWNEQFF. CDR3 nucleotide sequence: TGTGCCAGCAGTTCAGAGGGGGCGGCCTGGAATGAGCAGTTCTTC.